A single sample is the source of the 14 T cell receptor beta chains below, sequenced in a study of blood T cell repertoires in COVID-19. The table came from immunoSEQ multiplex PCR; TCRdb's copy has only in-frame clones and leaves some out. The table includes just over 75,000 clones, around 84% detected once. Sequences were obtained from peripheral blood. Receptors were obtained from a man in his fifties with acute or convalescent COVID-19.

The chain links TRBV3-1 (or the pseudogene TRBV3-2) to TRBJ2-7; D might be TRBD1 (5 bases). The CDR3 spans 13 residues. V lost 4 bases to trimming and J lost 2 bases, with 9 bases between them. Germline V gene sequence: CDR1 LGHDT, CDR2 YNNKEL (reference sequence). CDR3 DNA sequence: TGTGCCAGCAGCCCGACAGCGACCTACGAGCAGTACTTC. Protein: CASSPTATYEQYF.

The CDR3 coding sequence is TGTGCCAGCAGCTTAAGGCCCGGGGTACCTCAAGAGACCCAGTACTTC. Its protein is CASSLRPGVPQETQYF. This chain links TRBV11-2 with TRBJ2-5; tentatively, D is TRBD2 (5 bases). The CDR3 length is 16 residues. The germline V gene encodes CDR1 SGHAT and CDR2 FQNNGV. Trimming took off 2 bases at V and 2 bases at J, with 15 bases between the two ends. Full variable domain (remainder filled in from reference TRBV11-2 and TRBJ2-5): EAGVAQSPRYKIIEKRQSVAFWCNPISGHATLYWYQQILGQGPKLLIQFQNNGVVDDSQLPKDRFSAERLKGVDSTLKIQPAKLEDSAVYLCASSLRPGVPQETQYFGPGTRLLVL.

This clone was counted once. This chain joins TRBV4-3 and TRBJ1-1, with TRBD1 matching 7 bases. Trimming took 4 bases from V and 1 from J; bases not matched to a gene: 9. The CDR3 extends over 16 amino acids. The germline gives CDR1 LGHNA, CDR2 YSLEER. The CDR3 sequence: CASSRYGEGANTEAFF. Here the CDR3 DNA reads TGCGCCAGCAGCCGGTATGGTGAGGGGGCGAACACTGAAGCTTTCTTT.

The chain links TRBV21-1 to TRBJ2-4; no check of the table's D call, TRBD2, against the DNA was made. TRBV21-1 is labeled a pseudogene. CDR3 length equals 15 residues. The CDR3 sequence is CASTATSLAKNIQYF. CDR3 coding DNA: TGTGCCAGCACCGCGACTAGCCTAGCCAAAAACATTCAGTACTTC.

The V and J genes are TRBV29-1 and TRBJ2-3, with no clear D. Germline V gene data show CDR1 as SQVTM and CDR2 as ANQGSEA. This CDR3 is built from 13 residues. Trimming removed 6 bases from V and 0 bases from J, with 10 bases in between. CDR3 nucleotides: TGCAGCGTAATTCGGGTTAGCACAGATACGCAGTATTTT. Protein: CSVIRVSTDTQYF.

The V gene is TRBV24-1, the J gene TRBJ1-2; D call uncertain. V was clipped by 3 bases and J by 6 bases, with 4 bases between them. This CDR3 comprises 11 residues. Germline assignment: CDR1 KGHDR and CDR2 SFDVKD. In DNA form, the CDR3 reads TGTGCCACCAGTGATACGGATGGCTACACCTTC. Residues: CATSDTDGYTF.

The V call is TRBV11-2, the J call TRBJ2-5; possible D gene TRBD1, 6 bases. V lost 5 bases and J 4 bases, leaving 11 bases between the germline ends. CDR1 is SGHAT, CDR2 FQNNGV, per germline. This CDR3 spans 13 amino acids. CDR3 nucleotides: TGTGCCAGCAGCCCACAGGGTCGAGAGACCCAGTACTTC. The encoded protein is CASSPQGRETQYF. Using reference TRBV11-2 and TRBJ2-5 for the parts outside the CDR3, the full variable domain is EAGVAQSPRYKIIEKRQSVAFWCNPISGHATLYWYQQILGQGPKLLIQFQNNGVVDDSQLPKDRFSAERLKGVDSTLKIQPAKLEDSAVYLCASSPQGRETQYFGPGTRLLVL.

V usage is TRBV12-3 or TRBV12-4 and J usage is TRBJ1-2; D remains unclear. The CDR3 has 13 residues. The ends were cut back, 0 bases at V and 4 bases at J, with 6 bases in the middle. CDR3 nucleotides: TGTGCCAGCAGTTTAGCGGGGAGCTATGGCTACACCTTC. This encodes CASSLAGSYGYTF.

This clone was observed once. V and J are TRBV10-1 and TRBJ2-5, with D possibly TRBD1 on 5 matching bases. Germline CDR1 and CDR2: WNHNN and SYGVQD (reference sequence). The CDR3 has 15 residues. Trimming removed 0 bases from V and 5 bases from J, with 13 bases in between. CDR3 in amino acids: CASSESIGVGETQYF. In nucleotides, the CDR3 is TGCGCCAGCAGTGAGTCCATAGGGGTTGGGGAGACCCAGTACTTC.

The rearrangement uses TRBV11-2 and TRBJ1-3, with D perhaps matching TRBD1 (5 bases). Germline V lookup: CDR1 SGHAT, CDR2 FQNNGV. V dropped 5 bases and J dropped 0 bases, with 8 bases sitting between them. The CDR3 has 14 amino acids. The CDR3 DNA follows: TGTGCCAGCAGCAATAGGGGCTCTGGAAACACCATATATTTT. This sequence encodes CASSNRGSGNTIYF.

This sequence joins TRBV7-8 and TRBJ2-5; the match to TRBD2 covers 7 bases. Germline CDR1 and CDR2: SGHVS and FQNEAQ. V dropped 4 bases and J dropped 1; count of bases not matched to a gene: 6. The CDR3 spans 15 residues. This CDR3 reads CASSSPLAAQETQYF. The DNA for the CDR3 is TGTGCCAGCAGCTCCCCTCTAGCGGCCCAAGAGACCCAGTACTTC.

This clone was counted once. The V gene is TRBV7-9, the J gene TRBJ2-2; D is perhaps TRBD2 (5 bases). Germline lookup yields CDR1 SEHNR and CDR2 FQNEAQ (reference sequence). The length of the CDR3 is 15 residues. V lost 5 bases and J lost 3, with 13 bases in between. The chain's CDR3 is CASSPPGLYTGELFF. CDR3 sequence (DNA): TGTGCCAGCAGCCCACCCGGACTTTACACCGGGGAGCTGTTTTTT.

The chain combines TRBV21-1 with TRBJ2-7; the table names TRBD1, a call not compared with the DNA. TRBV21-1 is listed as a pseudogene. CDR3 length equals 15 residues. The CDR3 spells CASSKRQGTPREQYF. In DNA, the CDR3 is TGTGCCAGCAGCAAGAGACAGGGGACCCCTCGTGAGCAGTACTTC.

CDR3 residues: CSVELGAYEQYF. In DNA form, the CDR3 reads TGCAGCGTTGAGCTAGGGGCTTACGAGCAGTACTTC. The chain carries TRBV29-1 and TRBJ2-7; D perhaps matches TRBD1 (5 bases). This CDR3 contains 12 residues. CDR1 and CDR2 (germline): SQVTM, ANQGSEA. With 3 bases removed from V and 4 bases from J, the gap between germline ends came to 10 bases.